The TCR beta chain under discussion was sequenced for a study of HIV-infected patients and healthy controls. The study's findings and limits: HIV-associated CDR3 frequencies dropped significantly during therapy; CMV-associated ones, mostly rising, changed nonsignificantly.

Many counts were recorded for this clonotype. Its target is unknown. Trimming removed 6 bases from V and 7 bases from J; junction bases left unmatched: 4. Germline values: CDR1 MDHEN, CDR2 SYDVKM. The CDR3 consists of 14 residues. cDNA was made from approximately 500 ng RNA using alpha and beta constant primers. Separate chain-specific third strand synthesis with multiplexing indices produced the alpha and beta libraries. TCRdb reprocessed the 5' RACE reads with MiXCR, giving one entry per CDR3 protein. Of 7,500 to 9,500 distinct CDR3 sequences detected, around 8.5% appear once; the ten largest clones hold 30% to 35%. The repertoire came from unfractionated whole blood and reflected all unsorted peripheral T cells.

The TCR was taken from an adult with HIV infection. The donor label of this sample is uncertain. The genes are TRBV28 and TRBJ1-5, with 12 nucleotides matching TRBD1. This specimen was blood, taken before antiretroviral therapy. As DNA, the CDR3 is TGTGCCAGCAGACCGGGACAGGGGGCGCAGCCCCAGCATTTT. Translated: CASRPGQGAQPQHF.